This T cell receptor beta chain was sequenced for a study of T-cell memory formation after mild COVID-19. Across the study: TCR clusters showed largely donor specificity. Overall study results and limits: That cross-reactive memory joined was suggested by some responding clones appearing in pre-infection memory. There was a balanced CD4/CD8 profile in clones contracting day 15 to 85, and later expanders leaned CD4+. Shrinking CD4+ clones resided mostly in CM and EM, and CD8+ ones in EMRA.

A single record per CDR3 protein comes from TCRdb applying MiXCR to the 5' RACE reads. The repertoire holds roughly 450,000 distinct CDR3 sequences, with over 15% as singletons. Germline assignment: CDR1 SEHNR and CDR2 FQNEAQ (reference sequence). CDR3 length: 13 amino acids. Trimming took off 5 bases at V and 7 bases at J, with 14 bases between the two ends. Notes on this clonotype: Its antigen is still unknown.

Sequencing was done on a sample of PBMCs or a T cell subset sorted from them (not recorded which). The origin of this receptor is an adult woman who had mild COVID-19 (a few samples of this study predate the infection). Cell type and time point are not known. The genes are TRBV7-9 and TRBJ1-1; no firm D call. CDR3 nucleotides: TGTGCCAGCAGCCCAGGCGAATTTGGTGAAGCTTTCTTT. Its protein product is CASSPGEFGEAFF.